This entry lists 18 T cell receptor beta chains sequenced from one sample in a study of blood T cell repertoires in COVID-19. TCRdb keeps only in-frame clones here, not all; method: immunoSEQ multiplex PCR. In the table there are 200,000 to 300,000 clones, just under 85% of which are singletons. The specimen was peripheral blood. All receptors come from a woman aged 55-70 years with active or convalescent COVID-19.

The CDR3 bases are TGCGCCAGCAGCCAAGATGGAGGAGCGCCTCGAAGCCACAATGAGCAGTTCTTC. It encodes CASSQDGGAPRSHNEQFF. The chain joins TRBV4-1 to TRBJ2-1, with D perhaps matching TRBD2 (5 bases). CDR1 MGHRA and CDR2 YSYEKL come from the germline V gene. The CDR3 contains 18 residues. V lost 0 bases, J lost 5 bases, and 20 bases lay in between.

The rearrangement uses TRBV18 and TRBJ1-1; D unclear. CDR1 is KGHSH, CDR2 LQKENI, per germline. CDR3 length: 13 amino acids. The V end lost 1 base, the J end lost 10 bases, and 13 bases lay between the germline ends. CDR3 bases: TGTGCCAGCTCACCACGTGAGGATACGGGAGCTTTCTTT. This codes for CASSPREDTGAFF.

This chain connects TRBV28 to TRBJ2-1; no clear D. The CDR3 loop spans 13 amino acids. V was clipped by 5 bases and J by 12 bases, with 17 bases between them. Germline V gives CDR1 MDHEN, CDR2 SYDVKM. The CDR3 region is CASSPPAPGPQFF. The CDR3 coding sequence is TGTGCCAGCAGTCCCCCTGCGCCGGGTCCGCAGTTCTTC.

The CDR3 protein is CASSEALQVNIQYF. The CDR3, as DNA: TGTGCCAGCAGTGAAGCGCTGCAGGTAAACATTCAGTACTTC. This chain links TRBV2 with TRBJ2-4; D is uncertain. Germline loops: CDR1 SNHLY, CDR2 FYNNEI. This CDR3 has 14 amino acids. V gave up 0 bases and J gave up 6 bases, with 9 bases separating them.

The V and J genes are TRBV15 and TRBJ2-3, with a weak D call TRBD2 (6 bases). Trimming removed 2 bases at V and 6 bases at J, with 15 bases between. The CDR3 length is 15 residues. Germline CDR1 LNHNV, CDR2 YYDKDF (reference sequence). In nucleotides, the CDR3 is TGTGCCACCAGCAGAATGGGAGGTGAAGGGGATACGCAGTATTTT. This gives the protein CATSRMGGEGDTQYF.

The J gene is TRBJ2-3, the V gene TRBV4-1; TRBD1 aligns across 9 bases. The ends lost 3 bases at V and 4 bases at J; junction bases unmatched: 14. CDR3 length equals 18 residues. Germline V gives CDR1 MGHRA, CDR2 YSYEKL. The CDR3 region has the DNA TGCGCCAGCAGCCAGTACCCACCTACAGGGGGCATATCAGATACGCAGTATTTT. As protein: CASSQYPPTGGISDTQYF.

The chain carries TRBV28 and TRBJ1-1, with TRBD1 as a possible D gene (5 bases). Germline V gene sequence: CDR1 MDHEN, CDR2 SYDVKM. The CDR3 runs to 12 residues. The V and J ends lost 3 bases and 10 bases respectively, with 12 bases between them. CDR3 loop: CASSFAGPGAFF. The DNA for the CDR3 is TGTGCCAGCAGTTTTGCGGGGCCGGGAGCTTTCTTT.

V usage is TRBV7-8 and J usage is TRBJ1-2, with 7 bases identical to TRBD1. The CDR3 sequence is 16 residues long. J lost 3 bases, V lost 0 bases, and 7 bases had no gene match. Looked up from germline, CDR1 is SGHVS and CDR2 is FQNEAQ. Written as DNA, the CDR3 is TGTGCCAGCAGCTTAGCCACTAGGACAGGCTACTATGGCTACACCTTC. Protein product: CASSLATRTGYYGYTF.

The chain combines TRBV7-6 with TRBJ2-3; D is possibly TRBD2 (6 bases). Germline V CDR1 and CDR2: SGHVS, FNYEAQ. Deletions cut 0 bases from V and 4 bases from J, with 17 bases between. The CDR3 is 17 residues long. CDR3 nucleotides: TGTGCCAGCAGCTTAGCCCTCGGGGCGGGGTTCTCAGATACGCAGTATTTT. Amino acids: CASSLALGAGFSDTQYF.

This clone was observed at least ten times. The CDR3 DNA is TGTGCCAGCAGCGAACATCCGGGACAGGGTTACGAGCAGTACTTC. It codes for CASSEHPGQGYEQYF. This chain uses TRBV11-3 with TRBJ2-7; 9 nucleotides agree with TRBD1. The CDR3 consists of 15 residues. V shed 5 bases, J shed 4 bases, and the junction held 9 bases outside the gene matches. The germline V gene encodes CDR1 SGHNT and CDR2 YENEEA.

This clone has only one observation. The rearrangement joins TRBV19 to TRBJ2-4; weak D call: TRBD2 (6 bases). CDR1 is LNHDA, CDR2 SQIVND, per germline (reference sequence). This CDR3 is 16 amino acids long. Between the trimmed V and J ends, which lost 4 bases and 7 bases, there was a span of 20 bases. This CDR3 reads CASSSWTMTHENIQYF. The CDR3 nucleotides read TGTGCCAGTAGTAGCTGGACTATGACCCACGAGAACATTCAGTACTTC.

The chain carries TRBV28 and TRBJ1-5; D perhaps matches TRBD1 (5 bases). The germline CDR1 and CDR2 sequences are MDHEN and SYDVKM. CDR3 size: 12 residues. The V gene lost 7 bases and the J gene lost 6 bases, with 10 bases spanning the gap. The CDR3 reads CASKRGVQPQHF. The CDR3 DNA is TGTGCCAGCAAACGGGGGGTTCAGCCCCAGCATTTT.

The J gene is TRBJ2-4, the V gene TRBV15; D remains ambiguous. Trimming removed 3 bases from V and 3 bases from J, with 15 bases in between. Looked up from germline, CDR1 is LNHNV and CDR2 is YYDKDF (reference sequence). The CDR3 has 16 amino acids. The CDR3 spells CATSRAPGFDKNIQYF. CDR3 coding DNA: TGTGCCACCAGCAGGGCACCAGGTTTCGACAAAAACATTCAGTACTTC.

J is TRBJ1-1 and V is TRBV2, with TRBD1 matching over 8 bases. Germline CDR1 and CDR2: SNHLY and FYNNEI. The trim removed 4 bases at V and 5 bases at J, leaving 9 bases unmatched. The CDR3 has 15 residues. The CDR3 nucleotides read TGTGCCAGCAGTGGCCCAGGGGGCGGGTCAACTGAAGCTTTCTTT. Translating gives CASSGPGGGSTEAFF.

This clone was counted a few times. The chain carries TRBV11-3 and TRBJ1-1; D perhaps matches TRBD1 (5 bases). Trimming removed 4 bases from V and 1 base from J, with 7 bases in between. Germline CDR1 and CDR2: SGHNT and YENEEA. This CDR3 region has 13 residues. CDR3 in amino acids: CASSSRGNTEAFF. CDR3 DNA: TGTGCCAGCAGCTCTAGGGGGAACACTGAAGCTTTCTTT.

The chain combines TRBV5-1 with TRBJ2-7; maybe TRBD1 (5 bases). Germline loops: CDR1 SGHRS, CDR2 YFSETQ. Trimming pared 4 bases from V and 4 bases from J, leaving 18 bases between. CDR3 size: 15 residues. CDR3 sequence (DNA): TGCGCCAGCAGCCTAACAGGAGTCGATTTTTACGAGCAGTACTTC. Translating gives CASSLTGVDFYEQYF.

The chain uses TRBV28 and TRBJ1-1; D possibly corresponds to TRBD1 (6 bases). The CDR3 sequence is 13 residues long. Trimming cost V 3 bases and J 4 bases, with 9 bases left between them. Germline V gene lookup returns CDR1 MDHEN and CDR2 SYDVKM. The CDR3 sequence is CASSLDRITEAFF. The DNA of the CDR3 is TGTGCCAGCAGTTTGGACAGAATCACTGAAGCTTTCTTT. Based on the CDR3 plus reference TRBV28 and TRBJ1-1, the full variable domain is DVKVTQSSRYLVKRTGEKVFLECVQDMDHENMFWYRQDPGLGLRLIYFSYDVKMKEKGDIPEGYSVSREKKERFSLILESASTNQTSMYLCASSLDRITEAFFGQGTRLTVV.

The chain uses TRBV5-6 and TRBJ2-7; 9 nucleotides agree with TRBD1. The CDR3 is 15 amino acids. Germline CDR1 is SGHDT and CDR2 is YYEEEE. With 3 bases clipped from V and 4 bases from J, the junction kept 8 bases outside the gene matches. This CDR3 is CASSSRQGEVYEQYV. The CDR3 region has the DNA TGTGCCAGCAGCTCTCGACAGGGGGAGGTTTACGAGCAGTACGTC.